This section outlines one T cell receptor (beta chain) sequence together with its context. Addition of a universal primer site occurred through template switching, and cDNA carried unique molecular identifiers. TCRdb recomputed calls from the 5' RACE reads with MiXCR, one row per CDR3 protein. The sample gives nearly 650,000 distinct CDR3 sequences, roughly 6.6% of which show up once; around 1.6% is in the top ten. This entry belongs to a study of identical twins. These data also featured in a second study, about yellow fever vaccine responses in identical twins.

The TCR originated in a woman between 18 and 29 years old in good health. The specimen was PBMCs.

As DNA, the CDR3 is TGCAGTGCTAGAGTATTGAGCCCGCCACCCACAGATACGCAGTATTTT. It translates to CSARVLSPPPTDTQYF. The chain combines TRBV20-1 with TRBJ2-3; D unresolved. The V end was cut by 1 base, the J end by 2 bases, with 16 bases between. This CDR3 has 16 amino acids. The V gene's germline CDR1 is DFQATT and CDR2 SNEGSKA (reference sequence).